What follows describes a single T cell receptor beta chain. PCR was performed a second time for about 6 to 12 cycles using a sample-barcoded 5' primer and a J-beta primer mix. TCRdb independently ran MiXCR on the 5' RACE reads; one entry per CDR3 protein. The profile shows 1,300,000 or so distinct CDR3 sequences, around 59% of them singletons. The data belong to a study of blood T cells in healthy people across ages. The sequencing input was blood. The clonotype was recovered from a man aged 18 to 35 in good health.

In DNA, the CDR3 is TGTGCCAGCAGTTACGGTTGGGAGACAGGGCAGTACTTC. This translates into CASSYGWETGQYF. The chain couples TRBV6-5 to TRBJ2-4; 7 bases match TRBD1. The CDR3 length is 13 residues. Germline CDR1 and CDR2: MNHEY and SVGAGI. The V segment lost 2 bases and the J segment 13 bases; nucleotides outside the gene matches: 8.